The T cell receptor (beta chain) under discussion was sequenced for a study of molecular identifiers for immune sequencing clone quantification. Study-wide points: Among effectors, clones above 20 RNA copies held over 99% of molecules; among naive cells, under 1%.

Each CDR3 protein is one row after TCRdb ran MiXCR on the PCR reads. The table records hundreds of thousands of distinct CDR3 sequences, 25% of them present only once. Naive CD8 libraries were made from about 20,000 to 1,000,000 sorted cells, and they used 10%, 30% or 50% RNA. Sorting selected naive CD8 T cells with a CD8+CD4-CCR7+CD45RA+ phenotype. The CDR3 runs to 11 residues. Trimming took 8 bases from V and 8 from J, leaving 11 bases between them. The germline V gene has CDR1 MNHEY and CDR2 SMNVEV (reference sequence). This clonotype was observed many times. Its matching antigen is unknown. The V and J genes are TRBV27 and TRBJ2-3; perhaps TRBD1 as D (6 bases). The TCR was taken from a human donor in good health. Some libraries in this study had Jurkat cell RNA spiked in. The sequencing input was naive CD8+ T cells from blood, with Jurkat cell RNA spiked in. The subset is: FACS-sorted CD8+CD4-CCR7+CD45RA+ naive T cells. Here the CDR3 reads CASLGGSTQYF. The CDR3 nucleotides read TGTGCCAGCTTAGGGGGAAGTACGCAGTATTTT.